The clone carrying this T cell receptor beta chain was found once. The data were obtained in a study of T cell changes during pregnancy in multiple sclerosis. Profiled with immunoSEQ multiplex PCR; TCRdb holds only in-frame clones, not every one. The table records over 100,000 clones, 92% of them present only once. CDR1 is LNHDA and CDR2 is SQIVND in the germline V gene (reference sequence). Trimming cost V 3 bases and J 6 bases, with 18 bases left between them. The CDR3 loop spans 16 amino acids. The sequenced sample was peripheral blood, obtained in the third trimester of pregnancy. This sequence was found in a female donor with multiple sclerosis, enrolled in a pregnancy study. The genes are TRBV19 and TRBJ1-5; D ambiguous. CDR3 bases: TGTGCCAGTAGTATTGGTACTCGACATGCAGGTCAGCCCCAGCATTTT. This encodes CASSIGTRHAGQPQHF.